A single sample is the source of the 14 T cell receptor beta chains below, sequenced in a study of blood T cell repertoires in COVID-19. Only in-frame clones appear in the TCRdb table, and some are missing; sequencing was by immunoSEQ multiplex PCR. The sample yields around 300,000 clones, roughly nine tenths seen once. Material for sequencing was PBMCs or T cells enriched from blood (not recorded which). These receptors were taken from a middle-aged woman who had recovered from COVID-19.

The chain employs TRBV2 and TRBJ1-5; the D gene is possibly TRBD1 (5 bases). The germline CDR1 and CDR2 sequences are SNHLY and FYNNEI. The CDR3 is 16 amino acids. V was shortened by 5 bases and J by 7 bases, with 21 bases between the two germline ends. The CDR3 protein is CASSPTLGQMIQPQHF. CDR3 coding DNA: TGTGCCAGCAGTCCGACCCTGGGGCAGATGATCCAGCCCCAGCATTTT.

This sequence joins TRBV5-1 and TRBJ1-1; TRBD1 aligns across 8 bases. V trimming: 5 bases; J trimming: 1 base; junction bases outside the gene matches: 4. This CDR3 is built from 14 residues. In germline, CDR1 is SGHRS, CDR2 YFSETQ. CDR3 in amino acids: CASSFDRGNTEAFF. In DNA form, the CDR3 reads TGCGCCAGCAGTTTTGACAGGGGGAACACTGAAGCTTTCTTT. Variable domain in full (rest from reference TRBV5-1 and TRBJ1-1): KAGVTQTPRYLIKTRGQQVTLSCSPISGHRSVSWYQQTPGQGLQFLFEYFSETQRNKGNFPGRFSGRQFSNSRSEMNVSTLELGDSALYLCASSFDRGNTEAFFGQGTRLTVV.

This clone has a single count. The V and J genes are TRBV5-4 and TRBJ2-3; TRBD2 matches at 14 bases. The CDR3 is 17 residues long. Germline trimming cut 3 bases from V and 6 bases from J; bases unmatched to any gene: 9. Germline V gene lookup returns CDR1 SGHNT and CDR2 YYREEE (reference sequence). Here the CDR3 reads CASSSTGLAGVWDTQYF. CDR3 DNA sequence: TGTGCCAGCAGCTCAACGGGACTAGCGGGAGTTTGGGATACGCAGTATTTT.

The V and J genes are TRBV5-1 and TRBJ1-2; TRBD1 is a possible D gene (5 bases). This CDR3 is built from 15 residues. Germline V lookup: CDR1 SGHRS, CDR2 YFSETQ. V was pared by 2 bases and J by 3 bases, with 14 bases between. Here the CDR3 reads CASSLQSPGDYGYTF. The DNA for the CDR3 is TGCGCCAGCAGCTTACAGTCCCCGGGGGACTATGGCTACACCTTC.

The V and J genes are TRBV30 and TRBJ1-2; D not certain. This CDR3 spans 12 amino acids. From germline, CDR1 is GTSNPN and CDR2 SVGIG (reference sequence). Trimming shortened V by 2 bases and J by 3 bases, and 7 bases separated the two germline ends. CDR3 region: CAWSPTYYGYTF. CDR3 nucleotide sequence: TGTGCCTGGAGTCCTACGTACTATGGCTACACCTTC.

The sample holds a few counts of this clone. The chain employs TRBV5-1 and TRBJ1-2; tentatively, D is TRBD1 (5 bases). The CDR3 totals 13 residues. V lost 5 bases and J lost 3, with 11 bases in between. Per germline, CDR1 SGHRS and CDR2 YFSETQ. The CDR3 bases are TGCGCCAGCAGGCGGGACTTCCACTATGGCTACACCTTC. This translates into CASRRDFHYGYTF.

The rearrangement links TRBV24-1 to TRBJ2-3, with TRBD2 identical over 10 bases. V was pared by 4 bases and J by 6 bases, with 9 bases of the junction left unmatched. The CDR3 is 16 amino acids. Looked up from germline, CDR1 is KGHDR and CDR2 is SFDVKD. The CDR3 region is CATSDPVSGGADTQYF. The CDR3 DNA follows: TGTGCCACCAGTGACCCTGTCAGCGGGGGGGCTGATACGCAGTATTTT.

The rearrangement joins TRBV11-2 to TRBJ1-1; a weak D match, TRBD1 (6 bases). CDR1 is SGHAT and CDR2 is FQNNGV in the germline V gene. This CDR3 is 17 amino acids long. Between the trimmed V and J ends, which lost 1 base and 2 bases, there was a span of 17 bases. CDR3 nucleotides: TGTGCCAGCAGCTTAGGGAGCCTAACAGGGTTCAACACTGAAGCTTTCTTT. This encodes CASSLGSLTGFNTEAFF.

The V and J genes are TRBV27 and TRBJ2-6; D uncertain. The CDR3 extends over 15 amino acids. CDR1 and CDR2 (germline): MNHEY, SMNVEV (reference sequence). Trimming pared 4 bases from V and 0 bases from J, leaving 7 bases between. The CDR3 coding sequence is TGTGCCAGCAGTTCGGTAAGCTCTGGGGCCAACGTCCTGACTTTC. As protein: CASSSVSSGANVLTF.

The CDR3 coding sequence is TGTGCCAGCTCCCTAGTACCCAAGCAGAACACTGAAGCTTTCTTT. Translation: CASSLVPKQNTEAFF. The chain employs TRBV18 and TRBJ1-1; no definite D call. In germline, CDR1 is KGHSH, CDR2 LQKENI. This CDR3 is built from 15 residues. The V end was cut by 6 bases, the J end by 1 base, with 15 bases between. Filled out from reference TRBV18 and TRBJ1-1, the complete variable domain reads NAGVMQNPRHLVRRRGQEARLRCSPMKGHSHVYWYRQLPEEGLKFMVYLQKENIIDESGMPKERFSAEFPKEGPSILRIQQVVRGDSAAYFCASSLVPKQNTEAFFGQGTRLTVV.

The V gene is TRBV21-1, the J gene TRBJ1-5; the D call in the table, TRBD1, was not verified against the DNA. TRBV21-1 is a documented pseudogene. The CDR3 spans 17 residues. The CDR3 DNA is TGTGCCAGCAGCAAAGAGTGCAGGGGGGTCAGCAATCAGCCCCAGCATTTT. Residues: CASSKECRGVSNQPQHF.

The chain couples TRBV3-1 (or the pseudogene TRBV3-2) to TRBJ2-5; no firm D call. Germline V gene data show CDR1 as LGHDT and CDR2 as YNNKEL (reference sequence). Trimming removed 0 bases from V and 3 bases from J, with 2 bases in between. CDR3 length: 12 amino acids. The CDR3 is CASSQDKETQYF. CDR3 bases: TGTGCCAGCAGCCAAGATAAAGAGACCCAGTACTTC.

V and J are TRBV9 and TRBJ1-1; D is ambiguous. The CDR3 sequence is 14 residues long. Germline CDR1 and CDR2: SGDLS and YYNGEE. Deletions cut 0 bases from V and 5 bases from J, with 11 bases between. The CDR3 DNA reads as TGTGCCAGCAGCGTAGATGAGTATCGGACTGAAGCTTTCTTT. Translating it yields CASSVDEYRTEAFF. The full variable domain, in which reference TRBV9 and TRBJ1-1 provide the parts outside the CDR3, is DSGVTQTPKHLITATGQRVTLRCSPRSGDLSVYWYQQSLDQGLQFLIQYYNGEERAKGNILERFSAQQFPDLHSELNLSSLELGDSALYFCASSVDEYRTEAFFGQGTRLTVV.

The genes are TRBV7-2 and TRBJ2-7, with 10 bases that match TRBD2. The CDR3 runs to 15 residues. From germline, CDR1 is SGHTA and CDR2 FQGNSA. V shed 6 bases and J 5 bases; nucleotides not matched to a gene: 10. The CDR3 DNA reads as TGTGCCAGCAGGCCCGGAGGGACTAGCGACAACGAGCAGTACTTC. Translating gives CASRPGGTSDNEQYF.